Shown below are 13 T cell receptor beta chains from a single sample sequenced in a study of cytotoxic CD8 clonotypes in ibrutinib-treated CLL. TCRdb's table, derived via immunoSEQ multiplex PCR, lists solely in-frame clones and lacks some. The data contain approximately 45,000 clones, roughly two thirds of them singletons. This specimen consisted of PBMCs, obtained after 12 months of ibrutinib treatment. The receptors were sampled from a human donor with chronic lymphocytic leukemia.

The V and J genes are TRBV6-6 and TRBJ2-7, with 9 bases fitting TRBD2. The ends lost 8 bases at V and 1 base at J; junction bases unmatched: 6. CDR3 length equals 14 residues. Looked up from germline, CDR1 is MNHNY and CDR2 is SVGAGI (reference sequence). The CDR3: CASAGLAGSYEQYF. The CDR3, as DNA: TGTGCCAGCGCTGGGCTAGCGGGGTCCTACGAGCAGTACTTC.

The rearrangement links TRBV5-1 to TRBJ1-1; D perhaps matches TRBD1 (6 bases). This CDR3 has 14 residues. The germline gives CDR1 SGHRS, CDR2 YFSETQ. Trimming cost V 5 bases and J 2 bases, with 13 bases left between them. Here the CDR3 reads CASRFSGDNTEAFF. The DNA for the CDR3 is TGCGCCAGCAGGTTTTCAGGGGATAACACTGAAGCTTTCTTT.

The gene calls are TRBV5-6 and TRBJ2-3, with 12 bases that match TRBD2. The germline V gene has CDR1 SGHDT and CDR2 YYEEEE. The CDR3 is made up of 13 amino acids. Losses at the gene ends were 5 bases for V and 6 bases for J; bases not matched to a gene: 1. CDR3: CASRGTSGDTQYF. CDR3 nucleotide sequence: TGTGCCAGCAGAGGGACTAGCGGGGATACGCAGTATTTT.

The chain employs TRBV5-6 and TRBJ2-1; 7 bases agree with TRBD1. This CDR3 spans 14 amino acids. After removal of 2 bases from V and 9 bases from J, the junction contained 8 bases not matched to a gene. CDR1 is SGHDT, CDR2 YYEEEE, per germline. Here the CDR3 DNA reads TGTGCCAGCAGCTTAAACTACTACAGGGGTGAGCAGTTCTTC. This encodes CASSLNYYRGEQFF.

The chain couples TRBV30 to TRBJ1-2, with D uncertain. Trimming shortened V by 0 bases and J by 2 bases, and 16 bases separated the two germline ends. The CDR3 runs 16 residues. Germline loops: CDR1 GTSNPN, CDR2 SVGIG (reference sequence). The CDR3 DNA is TGTGCCTGGAGTGTCGAGCGGCGAGGGCGGAACTATGGCTACACCTTC. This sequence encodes CAWSVERRGRNYGYTF.

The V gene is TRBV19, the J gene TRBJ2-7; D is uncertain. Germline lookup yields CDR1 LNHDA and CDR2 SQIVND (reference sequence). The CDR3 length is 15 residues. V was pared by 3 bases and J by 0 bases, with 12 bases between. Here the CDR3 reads CASSIGSHLSYEQYF. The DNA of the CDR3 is TGTGCCAGTAGTATTGGCAGCCATCTCTCCTACGAGCAGTACTTC.

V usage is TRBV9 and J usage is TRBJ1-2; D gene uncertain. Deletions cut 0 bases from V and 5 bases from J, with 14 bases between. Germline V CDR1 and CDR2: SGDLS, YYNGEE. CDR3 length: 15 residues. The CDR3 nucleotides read TGTGCCAGCAGCGTAGGGGCAGACTTAAGTTATGGCTACACCTTC. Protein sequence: CASSVGADLSYGYTF.

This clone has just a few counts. CDR3 in DNA: TGTGCCAGCAGCTTAGGCTACAGGGGGCAAGAGACCCAGTACTTC. Protein product: CASSLGYRGQETQYF. This chain joins TRBV11-3 and TRBJ2-5, with 8 bases identical to TRBD1. Germline loops: CDR1 SGHNT, CDR2 YENEEA. V was pared by 1 base and J by 2 bases, with 3 bases of the junction left unmatched. The CDR3 covers 15 residues.

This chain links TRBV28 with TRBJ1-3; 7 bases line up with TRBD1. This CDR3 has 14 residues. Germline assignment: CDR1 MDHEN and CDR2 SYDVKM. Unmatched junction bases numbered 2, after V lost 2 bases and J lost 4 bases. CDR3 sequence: CASSLVQGGNTIYF. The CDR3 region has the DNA TGTGCCAGCAGTTTAGTACAGGGGGGAAACACCATATATTTT.

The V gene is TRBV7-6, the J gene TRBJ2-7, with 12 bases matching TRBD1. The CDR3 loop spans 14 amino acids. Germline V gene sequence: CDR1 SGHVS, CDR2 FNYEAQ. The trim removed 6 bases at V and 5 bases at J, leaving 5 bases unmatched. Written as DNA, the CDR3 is TGTGCCAGCAGTAGGGGACAGGGGGCCCACGAGCAGTACTTC. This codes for CASSRGQGAHEQYF.

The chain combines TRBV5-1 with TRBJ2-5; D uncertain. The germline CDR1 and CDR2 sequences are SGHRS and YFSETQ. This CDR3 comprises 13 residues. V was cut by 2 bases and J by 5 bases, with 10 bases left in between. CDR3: CASSFVGDETQYF. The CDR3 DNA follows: TGCGCCAGCAGCTTCGTAGGAGATGAGACCCAGTACTTC. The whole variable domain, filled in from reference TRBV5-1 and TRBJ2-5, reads KAGVTQTPRYLIKTRGQQVTLSCSPISGHRSVSWYQQTPGQGLQFLFEYFSETQRNKGNFPGRFSGRQFSNSRSEMNVSTLELGDSALYLCASSFVGDETQYFGPGTRLLVL.

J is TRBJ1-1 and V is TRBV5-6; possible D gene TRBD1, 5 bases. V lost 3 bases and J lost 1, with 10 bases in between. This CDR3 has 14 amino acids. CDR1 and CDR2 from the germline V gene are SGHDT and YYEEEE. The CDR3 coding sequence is TGTGCCAGCAGCTCCGGAACAGGGAACACTGAAGCTTTCTTT. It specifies CASSSGTGNTEAFF.

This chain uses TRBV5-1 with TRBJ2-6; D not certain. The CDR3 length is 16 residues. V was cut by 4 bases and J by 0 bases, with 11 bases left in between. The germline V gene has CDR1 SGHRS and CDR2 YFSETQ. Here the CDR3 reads CASSRSGRSGANVLTF. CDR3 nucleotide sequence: TGCGCCAGCAGCCGATCGGGCCGCTCTGGGGCCAACGTCCTGACTTTC.